This T cell receptor beta chain was found in a study of OX40 agonist ivuxolimab in advanced cancers. The overall study: Hepatocellular carcinoma, melanoma, renal cell or head and neck cancer affected the dose-escalation patients. General study points: Among some nonresponders, normalized T-cell clonal expansion was also low.

The timepoints at which blood was sampled were baseline, cycle 4 day 1, and cycle 7 day 1. TCRdb keeps only in-frame clones here, not all; method: immunoSEQ multiplex PCR. The sample holds tens of thousands of clones, about 88% seen once. This clone was seen a handful of times. Its target is unknown. This CDR3 region has 13 residues. Deletions cut 2 bases from V and 2 bases from J, with 7 bases between. Germline CDR1 SGHTA, CDR2 FQGTGA. This chain joins TRBV7-3 and TRBJ2-7; the D gene could be TRBD1 or TRBD2 (5 bases each). The receptor's source is an adult with an advanced solid tumor such as melanoma, head and neck, liver or kidney cancer. The sample consisted of CD4+ or CD8+ T cells sorted from blood, taken in a trial of the OX40 agonist ivuxolimab. Here the CDR3 DNA reads TGTGCCAGCAGCTTATTGGGGGCCTACGAGCAGTACTTC. The encoded protein is CASSLLGAYEQYF.